This TCR beta chain was sequenced in a study of CXCR3-negative and CXCR3-positive naive CD8 T cells. Whole-study findings and limits: Sequencing showed both naive subsets with comparably high diversity, and memory CD8+ cells much lower. For CXCR3-positive naive cells, TRB CDR3s were more hydrophobic than those of CXCR3-negative naive cells.

With regard to this clonotype: Its antigen is not known.

Each TRB cDNA library was prepared by 5' RACE (with UMI labels). From its re-call of the 5' RACE reads, TCRdb lists each CDR3 protein once, without DNA. This sample's table reports some 100,000 distinct CDR3 sequences. CDR1 is KGHDR, CDR2 SFDVKD, per germline. The CDR3 runs 17 residues. Specimen: naive CXCR3+ CD8+ T cells from blood. The subset here: CD45RO-CCR7+CD27+CD95- naive CD8+ T cells expressing CXCR3 (TNR3+). This chain links TRBV24-1 with TRBJ2-1; the D gene TCRdb calls, TRBD2, cannot be checked with no DNA. The sequence derives from a human donor in good health. Some clones in this sample may be carry-over from other donors' samples. This CDR3 is CATSDLPRLSSYNEQFF.